This T cell receptor beta chain was retrieved from a study of shared T cell receptors in the human thymus listed by TCRdb under 2021. Study-wide context: The study investigated the way shared, self-reactive T-cell receptor alpha chains are produced in the human thymus.

As concerns this clone: Its antigen is currently not known. Per-base quality was not reported, and no clone a single base away is much larger than it.

The CDR3 contains 13 residues, cysteine and phenylalanine counted. Of all the DNA, just the CDR3 is kept, 39 bases in frame from base 1. The trim is 1 base for V and 7 bases for J, with a gap of 11 bases between the germline ends. The germline V gene encodes CDR1 SGHDT and CDR2 YYEEEE. Library creation used the immunoSEQ multiplex PCR assay. TCRdb's version of the immuneACCESS table is confined to in-frame rearrangements and falls short of the full clone set. An unresolved V gene accounts for under half of the shortfall where checked; the remainder is of unknown origin. The sample profile shows approximately 580,000 clones; about four fifths of them were found once. More than 0.01% of the sample lies in the top ten. The sample also formed part of further work on human thymus T cells. As noted in the second study: The donors were immunologically healthy infants in Finland who had open corrective cardiac surgery for congenital heart defects. Thymus tissue was collected as surgical resects that were removed during corrective cardiac surgery. Both the thymic and the peripheral blood repertoires appeared to show biased V and J gene segment usage. The related research reported highly overlapping thymic TCR repertoires among unrelated individuals. The study characterized TCR alpha and beta repertoires from about 8 infant thymus samples and a few related peripheral blood samples. Donor ages ranged from roughly 7 to 250 days, and the cohort comprised 5 to 7 male and a couple of female infants. Thymocytes were mechanically released from the tissue and were stored as pellets of about 9.5-33 million cells at -70 degrees C. A QIAsymphony instrument was used to extract genomic DNA from the frozen cell pellets. The immunoSEQ multiplex PCR assay was used to amplify the TCRB and TCRAD loci from a standardized quantity of quality-controlled genomic DNA. The V(D)J region was spanned by amplicons of a length sufficient to cover the CDR3 and to identify V and J genes. Through the commercial immunoSEQ service, the amplicons were sequenced on an Illumina platform. Primer bias and sequencing errors were corrected as previously described, and TCRAD and TCRB definitions were based on the IMGT database. immunoSEQ Analyzer 3.0 and VDJTools were used for repertoire analysis, which covered basic statistics, V/J segment usage, diversity estimates, rarefaction and pairwise overlap. Chao1, ChaoE, Efron-Thisted, Shannon and inverse Simpson indices were used to estimate diversity, which was also estimated on datasets down-sampled to the smallest sample. Repertoire overlap was determined by strict matching of CDR3 nucleotide sequence, V gene and J gene, and Jaccard-based multidimensional scaling clustering was applied. On average, thymus samples gave 650,000 to 1,000,000 unique TCRB clonotypes, whereas blood samples gave approximately 84,000.

This sequence was found in a boy in the first two years of life with a congenital heart defect. Donor details come from another sample of the same person, matched by shared clones. Sequences were obtained from thymocytes. The receptor chain draws on TRBV5-6 and TRBJ1-2, with TRBD1 perhaps the D gene, on 5 matching bases. The sequenced DNA is TGTGCCAGCAGCTTGCGGCGGGGCACTGGCTACACCTTC. This encodes CASSLRRGTGYTF. The full variable domain, completed from the reference TRBV5-6 and TRBJ1-2 proteins outside the CDR3, reads DAGVTQSPTHLIKTRGQQVTLRCSPKSGHDTVSWYQQALGQGPQFIFQYYEEEERQRGNFPDRFSGHQFPNYSSELNVNALLLGDSALYLCASSLRRGTGYTFGSGTRLTVV.